These 11 T cell receptor beta chains originate from one sample sequenced in a study of OX40 agonist ivuxolimab in advanced cancers. Profiling relied on immunoSEQ multiplex PCR, and the TCRdb table lists in-frame clones only, not all of them. Here the sample spans about 40,000 clones, about 85% being singletons. This sample comprised CD4+ or CD8+ T cells sorted from blood, obtained in a trial of the OX40 agonist ivuxolimab. Every receptor here comes from an adult with an advanced solid tumor such as melanoma, head and neck, liver or kidney cancer.

The chain combines TRBV10-3 with TRBJ2-3, with TRBD2 matching 9 bases. In germline, CDR1 is ENHRY, CDR2 SYGVKD. The CDR3 loop spans 16 amino acids. Trimming removed 4 bases from V and 1 base from J; junction bases left unmatched: 6. The CDR3: CAISARGGAGTDTQYF. The CDR3 nucleotides are TGTGCCATCAGTGCTCGCGGGGGGGCGGGCACAGATACGCAGTATTTT.

The gene calls are TRBV28 and TRBJ2-1; D is possibly TRBD2 (5 bases). V was cut by 4 bases and J by 5 bases, with 12 bases left in between. Germline CDR1 is MDHEN and CDR2 is SYDVKM. CDR3 size: 14 residues. CDR3 DNA: TGTGCCAGCAGTTCAGCCGGGAATAACAATGAGCAGTTCTTC. Its translation: CASSSAGNNNEQFF.

This clone was observed a handful of times. The J gene is TRBJ1-2, the V gene TRBV7-2, with TRBD1 identical over 9 bases. The trim removed 5 bases at V and 3 bases at J, leaving 7 bases unmatched. The CDR3 has 15 amino acids. Looked up from germline, CDR1 is SGHTA and CDR2 is FQGNSA. The CDR3 region is CASSRGQGWDYGYTF. The CDR3 bases are TGTGCCAGCAGCCGAGGACAGGGGTGGGACTATGGCTACACCTTC.

The genes are TRBV19 and TRBJ2-7; TRBD1 matches at 7 bases. The V gene end was trimmed by 5 bases and the J gene end by 3 bases; junction bases not matched to a gene: 13. This CDR3 is built from 16 residues. CDR1 and CDR2 (germline): LNHDA, SQIVND (reference sequence). The CDR3 nucleotides are TGTGCCAGTAGTTTTAGAAGGGACAGCAAAGGCTACGAGCAGTACTTC. It codes for CASSFRRDSKGYEQYF.

This rearrangement joins TRBV6-5 to TRBJ2-7, with D perhaps matching TRBD1 (6 bases). Germline V gives CDR1 MNHEY, CDR2 SVGAGI. The CDR3 has 14 amino acids. Trimming left V 6 bases short and J 3 bases short, with 15 bases between. CDR3 residues: CASSRGGGFYEQYF. The CDR3 nucleotides read TGTGCCAGCAGCAGGGGTGGGGGATTCTACGAGCAGTACTTC.

The V call is TRBV6-5, the J call TRBJ1-4, with D perhaps matching TRBD1 (5 bases). This CDR3 has 15 residues. With 7 bases removed from V and 2 bases from J, the gap between germline ends came to 14 bases. From germline, CDR1 is MNHEY and CDR2 SVGAGI. DNA of the CDR3: TGTGCCAGCATCTTAGGGGACCCGACTAATGAAAAACTGTTTTTT. It encodes CASILGDPTNEKLFF.

The J gene is TRBJ2-3, the V gene TRBV6-9, with a weak D call TRBD2 (6 bases). The V end was cut by 5 bases, the J end by 4 bases, with 13 bases between. Germline V gene lookup returns CDR1 MNHGY and CDR2 SVAAGI. The CDR3 is 14 residues long. The CDR3 loop is CASSGGMVADTQYF. In DNA, the CDR3 is TGTGCCAGCAGTGGGGGGATGGTCGCAGATACGCAGTATTTT.

This chain joins TRBV9 and TRBJ2-2; D not resolved. The ends were cut back, 0 bases at V and 6 bases at J, with 9 bases in the middle. The germline V gene has CDR1 SGDLS and CDR2 YYNGEE. This CDR3 comprises 14 residues. The CDR3 region has the DNA TGTGCCAGCAGCGTAGCTGTTTCTCCCGGGGAGCTGTTTTTT. Translation gives CASSVAVSPGELFF.

The J gene is TRBJ1-1, the V gene TRBV6-1; D remains ambiguous. This CDR3 has 16 residues. Trimming cost V 0 bases and J 1 base, with 12 bases left between them. From germline, CDR1 is MNHNS and CDR2 SASEGT. CDR3 residues: CASSEAGGSPNTEAFF. In DNA, the CDR3 is TGTGCCAGCAGTGAAGCAGGAGGCAGCCCGAACACTGAAGCTTTCTTT.

This clone showed up just a few times. The chain employs TRBV4-1 and TRBJ2-3, with 7 bases fitting TRBD1. The CDR3 is 16 residues long. In germline, CDR1 is MGHRA, CDR2 YSYEKL. J lost 2 bases, V lost 1 base, and 6 bases had no gene match. In DNA form, the CDR3 reads TGCGCCAGCAGCCAAGTTAACAGGGGAACCACAGATACGCAGTATTTT. Translated, it gives CASSQVNRGTTDTQYF.

The CDR3 region has the DNA TGTGCCAGCAGCCAGGAGCCACAGCGGGGACCCTACAATGAGCAGTTCTTC. Amino acid sequence: CASSQEPQRGPYNEQFF. The V and J genes are TRBV4-2 and TRBJ2-1; the match to TRBD2 covers 7 bases. The ends lost 3 bases at V and 2 bases at J; junction bases unmatched: 10. In germline, CDR1 is LGHNA, CDR2 YNFKEQ. The CDR3 totals 17 residues.